This T cell receptor beta chain emerged from a study of cytomegalovirus exposure and HLA in healthy donors. CDR3 length: 13 residues. The PCR employed 60 Vbeta primers together with 13 Jbeta primers. Method: immunoSEQ multiplex PCR; TCRdb's copy keeps in-frame clones and lacks some. Of approximately 170,000 clones listed, over 65% are singletons. The sequencing input was PBMCs. The chain recombines TRBV21-1 with TRBJ2-7; the listed D gene, TRBD2, was not tested against the DNA. TRBV21-1 is a known pseudogene. This clonotype was sampled from a woman between 40 and 55 years old in good health and CMV-seropositive. Here the CDR3 DNA reads TGTGCCAGCAGGCGGGGAGGGGGCTACGAGCAGTACTTC. Translating it yields CASRRGGGYEQYF.